This is a list of T cell receptor beta chains from one sample in a study of shared clonotypes between healthy human individuals. Method: immunoSEQ multiplex PCR; TCRdb's copy keeps in-frame clones and lacks some. Among roughly 530,000 clones listed, 90% to 96% were seen once. Sequenced material: naive CD4+ T cells sorted from blood. The receptors were gathered from a young woman in good health. Both conserved end residues are part of each CDR3.

J gene,V gene,CDR3 protein
TRBJ1-5,TRBV19,CASTPDLVYQPQHF
-,TRBV28,CASTTGGEGQYEQYF
TRBJ2-7,TRBV5-1,CASSLVSDPAYEQYF
TRBJ2-3,TRBV7-9,CASSLRGAGEEADTQYF
TRBJ1-2,TRBV6-5,CASSYDTQDYGYTF
TRBJ2-3,TRBV7-9,CASLRDRVTDTQYF
TRBJ2-7,TRBV6-5,CASRTTGTYEQYF
TRBJ1-3,TRBV28,CASSFFEGYGNTIYF
TRBJ2-3,TRBV28,CASSSTGTSDTQYF
TRBJ2-5,TRBV15,CATSRVGETQYF
TRBJ2-1,TRBV6-5,CASSYLRGNYNEQFF
TRBJ1-1,TRBV7-9,CADRDRGEVNTEAFF
TRBJ1-5,TRBV5-1,CASSPVGAGDQPQHF
TRBJ2-1,TRBV5-4,CASRPASVAYNEQFF
TRBJ2-7,TRBV10-3,CAISHGGEQYF
TRBJ2-7,TRBV27,CASRNHGDYEQYF
TRBJ1-2,TRBV4-2,CASSQAAGKSNYGYTF
TRBJ2-7,TRBV7-9,CASSFGGHEQYF
TRBJ2-6,TRBV11-2,CASSFFHLSSGANVLTF
TRBJ1-3,TRBV5-4,CASSVERGLGGNTIYF
TRBJ1-5,TRBV2,CASSRDNQPQHF
TRBJ2-7,TRBV5-4,CASSLSAGGTYEQYF